The 22 T cell receptor beta chains in this list originate from one sample, sequenced in a study of Ad26.COV2.S vaccination and SARS-CoV-2 variants. The table came from immunoSEQ multiplex PCR; TCRdb's copy has only in-frame clones and leaves some out. This sample yields about 450,000 clones, of which 89% are seen a single time; approximately 2.5% belongs to the top ten. Treatment denoted: roughly 19 received Ad26.COV2.S at low or high dose, single or two shots; about 5 received placebo; per-sample allocation not given. The investigators took samples on day 63 after the first vaccine or placebo injection. Sequenced here: peripheral blood, sampled in a trial of Ad26.COV2.S vaccine versus placebo. These receptors all come from a person aged 18 to 59 who received the Ad26.COV2.S COVID-19 vaccine or a placebo.

This clone occurred once. The chain is built from TRBV7-9 and TRBJ1-5; 8 nucleotides line up with TRBD1. This CDR3 is 17 amino acids long. Losses at the gene ends were 1 base for V and 5 bases for J; bases not matched to a gene: 10. Per germline, CDR1 SEHNR and CDR2 FQNEAQ (reference sequence). CDR3 nucleotide sequence: TGTGCCAGCAGCTTAGGAGGGGGGTCAGGGGGCTATCAGCCCCAGCATTTT. This encodes CASSLGGGSGGYQPQHF.

This clone was seen a few times. V usage is TRBV13 and J usage is TRBJ2-2; possibly TRBD1 for D (5 bases). This CDR3 has 16 residues. Per germline, CDR1 PRHDT and CDR2 FYEKMQ (reference sequence). V lost 5 bases to trimming and J lost 4 bases, with 17 bases between them. This CDR3 reads CASSLGHLETTGELFF. DNA for the CDR3: TGTGCCAGCAGCCTCGGACACCTCGAGACCACCGGGGAGCTGTTTTTT.

The V and J genes are TRBV10-3 and TRBJ2-3; 9 nucleotides line up with TRBD2. After removal of 8 bases from V and 6 bases from J, the junction contained 6 bases not matched to a gene. The CDR3 is 13 residues long. The germline gives CDR1 ENHRY, CDR2 SYGVKD. The CDR3 coding sequence is TGTGCCATCGCCGGGACTAGCCACGATACGCAGTATTTT. It codes for CAIAGTSHDTQYF.

V and J are TRBV7-9 and TRBJ1-3; D not resolved. The germline V and J ends were trimmed by 3 bases and 4 bases, with 13 bases remaining between them. The CDR3 is 15 residues long. In germline, CDR1 is SEHNR, CDR2 FQNEAQ (reference sequence). Here the CDR3 DNA reads TGTGCCAGCAGCTTGGCGTGGGAGCGAGGAAACACCATATATTTT. Amino acids: CASSLAWERGNTIYF.

This clone was seen only once. The genes are TRBV6-5 and TRBJ1-4, with D perhaps TRBD1 (5 bases). Germline CDR1 is MNHEY and CDR2 is SVGAGI. Trimming stripped 2 bases from V and 7 bases from J, with 11 bases between. This CDR3 is 14 amino acids long. The CDR3, as DNA: TGTGCCAGCAGTTACCCAGGGCCGGGTGAAAAACTGTTTTTT. It translates to CASSYPGPGEKLFF.

This clone occurred once. This chain links TRBV5-1 with TRBJ1-3, with no clear D. This CDR3 has 13 amino acids. Per the germline V gene, CDR1 is SGHRS and CDR2 is YFSETQ. V gave up 1 base and J gave up 4 bases, with 6 bases separating them. The CDR3 region has the DNA TGCGCCAGCAGCTTGACAGAAGGAAACACCATATATTTT. Amino acid sequence: CASSLTEGNTIYF.

A remark on this clone: A junction boundary mismatches the germline segment, possibly from a read error. The V call is TRBV4-3, the J call TRBJ2-7; 7 bases map to TRBD1. Per the germline V gene, CDR1 is LGHNA and CDR2 is YSLEER. The CDR3 extends over 14 amino acids. DNA for the CDR3: TGCGCCAGCAGCCACTTTTCCGTTGACAGGGTGGTGTTTTTC. It codes for CASSHFSVDRVVFF.

The chain recombines TRBV19 with TRBJ1-1, with D unclear. Germline V lookup: CDR1 LNHDA, CDR2 SQIVND (reference sequence). The V end was cut by 3 bases, the J end by 5 bases, with 13 bases between. The CDR3 runs to 14 residues. CDR3 amino acids: CASSIGARATEAFF. CDR3 bases: TGTGCCAGTAGTATCGGAGCCCGGGCGACTGAAGCTTTCTTT.

The CDR3 coding sequence is TGTGCCAGCAGAGGAGTAAGCAGCTATGAGCAGTTCTTC. Amino acid sequence: CASRGVSSYEQFF. V gene TRBV7-8 combines with J gene TRBJ2-1; D gene ambiguous. Trimming cost V 6 bases and J 8 bases, with 14 bases left between them. The CDR3 covers 13 residues. Germline assignment: CDR1 SGHVS and CDR2 FQNEAQ.

The V and J genes are TRBV7-3 and TRBJ2-7; the D call may be TRBD1 or TRBD2 (6 bases each). The CDR3 totals 15 residues. The germline CDR1 and CDR2 sequences are SGHTA and FQGTGA. V lost 0 bases, J lost 2 bases, and 11 bases lay in between. The CDR3 DNA follows: TGTGCCAGCAGCTTAACGAGGGGGAGGACCTACGAGCAGTACGTC. Protein product: CASSLTRGRTYEQYV.

The chain is built from TRBV9 and TRBJ1-3; no reliable D call. The germline V gene encodes CDR1 SGDLS and CDR2 YYNGEE. Trimming took off 4 bases at V and 4 bases at J, with 18 bases between the two ends. This CDR3 comprises 16 residues. Here the CDR3 DNA reads TGTGCCAGCAGCATAAGGGCACCCTTCTCAGGAAACACCATATATTTT. The encoded protein is CASSIRAPFSGNTIYF.

The chain joins TRBV5-6 to TRBJ2-1, with TRBD2 identical over 10 bases. Germline trimming cut 0 bases from V and 5 bases from J; bases unmatched to any gene: 14. This CDR3 contains 19 residues. The germline gives CDR1 SGHDT, CDR2 YYEEEE. The CDR3 DNA is TGTGCCAGCAGCTTGGCGAACTTTATTCTAGCGGGAGTAAACAATGAGCAGTTCTTC. Residues: CASSLANFILAGVNNEQFF.

V gene TRBV20-1 combines with J gene TRBJ2-1; D tentatively fits TRBD1 or TRBD2 (5 bases each). Per the germline V gene, CDR1 is DFQATT and CDR2 is SNEGSKA (reference sequence). With 4 bases removed from V and 8 bases from J, the gap between germline ends came to 18 bases. The CDR3 is 14 amino acids. The CDR3 sequence is CSANEGEGIDEQFF. The CDR3 nucleotides are TGCAGTGCTAATGAGGGAGAGGGGATCGATGAGCAGTTCTTC.

J is TRBJ2-2 and V is TRBV7-2, with a possible D match to TRBD1 (7 bases). Trimming pared 2 bases from V and 6 bases from J, leaving 13 bases between. The CDR3 runs to 15 residues. The germline gives CDR1 SGHTA, CDR2 FQGNSA. DNA for the CDR3: TGTGCCAGCAGCTTAAGGGGAGGACAGGCCGGGGAGCTGTTTTTT. Residues: CASSLRGGQAGELFF.

The chain employs TRBV6-1 and TRBJ2-1, with TRBD2 identical over 9 bases. Trimming cost V 5 bases and J 4 bases; bases outside gene matches: 9. The germline V gene encodes CDR1 MNHNS and CDR2 SASEGT. The CDR3 runs to 16 residues. Here the CDR3 reads CASSKVAGVWYNEQFF. CDR3 DNA: TGTGCCAGCAGTAAAGTAGCGGGAGTCTGGTACAATGAGCAGTTCTTC.

The CDR3 DNA reads TGTGCCAGTAGCACCGGACAGGGCTATGAGCAGTACTTC. It specifies CASSTGQGYEQYF. The gene calls are TRBV19 and TRBJ2-7; 8 bases fit TRBD1. Trimming cost V 6 bases and J 7 bases; bases outside gene matches: 8. The CDR3 runs to 13 residues. The germline gives CDR1 LNHDA, CDR2 SQIVND (reference sequence).

The chain recombines TRBV7-2 with TRBJ1-1, with D tentatively TRBD1 (5 bases). Trimming cost V 1 base and J 1 base, with 16 bases left between them. This CDR3 spans 17 amino acids. The germline CDR1 and CDR2 sequences are SGHTA and FQGNSA. The CDR3 spells CASSLGIFGRGNTEAFF. In DNA form, the CDR3 reads TGTGCCAGCAGCTTAGGGATATTCGGGAGGGGGAACACTGAAGCTTTCTTT.

The gene calls are TRBV18 and TRBJ2-5; D is uncertain. Per germline, CDR1 KGHSH and CDR2 LQKENI. CDR3 size: 15 residues. Trimming pared 3 bases from V and 4 bases from J, leaving 15 bases between. CDR3 DNA: TGTGCCAGCTCACCGGCCGCACGTACACCAGAGACCCAGTACTTC. Protein sequence: CASSPAARTPETQYF.

V is TRBV5-1 and J is TRBJ1-1; a weak D match, TRBD1 (6 bases). Between the trimmed V and J ends, which lost 1 base and 2 bases, there was a span of 24 bases. The length of the CDR3 is 19 residues. Germline lookup yields CDR1 SGHRS and CDR2 YFSETQ. The CDR3 is CASSLSLVGTKGFNTEAFF. The CDR3 bases are TGCGCCAGCAGCTTGAGTTTGGTCGGGACAAAAGGGTTTAACACTGAAGCTTTCTTT.

This chain links TRBV30 with TRBJ1-4; D gene unclear. Per the germline V gene, CDR1 is GTSNPN and CDR2 is SVGIG (reference sequence). Trimming took off 0 bases at V and 0 bases at J, with 2 bases between the two ends. The length of the CDR3 is 13 residues. DNA for the CDR3: TGTGCCTGGAGTGTGGCAACTAATGAAAAACTGTTTTTT. It specifies CAWSVATNEKLFF.

The chain links TRBV18 to TRBJ2-3; maybe TRBD1 (6 bases). The length of the CDR3 is 15 residues. Trimming removed 6 bases at V and 0 bases at J, with 13 bases between. Per the germline V gene, CDR1 is KGHSH and CDR2 is LQKENI. CDR3: CASSSQGFSTDTQYF. In DNA, the CDR3 is TGTGCCAGCTCGTCACAGGGATTTAGCACAGATACGCAGTATTTT.

The V gene is TRBV9, the J gene TRBJ2-3, with a possible D match to TRBD1 (6 bases). CDR3 length: 14 residues. The germline CDR1 and CDR2 sequences are SGDLS and YYNGEE. V dropped 3 bases and J dropped 1 base, with 9 bases sitting between them. CDR3 in amino acids: CASSASGGTDTQYF. The CDR3 bases are TGTGCCAGCAGCGCCTCAGGGGGCACAGATACGCAGTATTTT.